These 7 T cell receptor beta chains came from one sample sequenced in a study of cytomegalovirus exposure and HLA in healthy donors. Clones were read by immunoSEQ multiplex PCR, and TCRdb kept only the in-frame ones, dropping some. The table shows approximately 53,000 clones, with roughly 92% occurring only once. The sequenced material came from PBMCs. Source of these receptors: a man aged 18-30 years in good health and CMV-seronegative.

This sequence joins TRBV7-7 and TRBJ1-3; 8 nucleotides align to TRBD1. J lost 3 bases, V lost 5 bases, and 6 bases had no gene match. The CDR3 has 15 amino acids. The germline gives CDR1 SSHAT, CDR2 FNYEAQ (reference sequence). CDR3 DNA sequence: TGTGCCAGCAGCCCCGGACAGGGACTTGGAAACACCATATATTTT. Its translation: CASSPGQGLGNTIYF.

This clone occurred once. The rearrangement uses TRBV23-1 and TRBJ2-1, with TRBD2 matching 11 bases. Being an ORF, TRBV23-1 has a function that is uncertain. CDR3 size: 17 residues. The trim removed 6 bases at V and 3 bases at J, leaving 10 bases unmatched. CDR3 nucleotides: TGCGCCAGCAGACGAACTAGCGGGAGTGGATACTACAATGAGCAGTTCTTC. Translating it yields CASRRTSGSGYYNEQFF.

The chain couples TRBV28 to TRBJ1-5, with 7 bases matching TRBD1. V shed 0 bases and J 7 bases; nucleotides not matched to a gene: 12. The CDR3 extends over 17 amino acids. The germline V gene encodes CDR1 MDHEN and CDR2 SYDVKM. Here the CDR3 DNA reads TGTGCCAGCAGTTTATGGGAGGGACAGCCCGGACACCAGCCCCAGCATTTT. Translation gives CASSLWEGQPGHQPQHF. Full variable domain (rest looked up from reference TRBV28 and TRBJ1-5): DVKVTQSSRYLVKRTGEKVFLECVQDMDHENMFWYRQDPGLGLRLIYFSYDVKMKEKGDIPEGYSVSREKKERFSLILESASTNQTSMYLCASSLWEGQPGHQPQHFGDGTRLSIL.

The chain couples TRBV29-1 to TRBJ2-6; possibly TRBD2 for D (5 bases). CDR3 length: 15 residues. V was clipped by 6 bases and J by 1 base, with 13 bases between them. Germline V CDR1 and CDR2: SQVTM, ANQGSEA. The CDR3 loop reads CSVGVVGSGANVLTF. CDR3 DNA sequence: TGCAGCGTCGGGGTCGTCGGTTCTGGGGCCAACGTCCTGACTTTC. Complete variable domain (other parts from reference TRBV29-1 and TRBJ2-6): SAVISQKPSRDICQRGTSLTIQCQVDSQVTMMFWYRQQPGQSLTLIATANQGSEATYESGFVIDKFPISRPNLTFSTLTVSNMSPEDSSIYLCSVGVVGSGANVLTFGAGSRLTVL.

The chain employs TRBV14 and TRBJ2-2; TRBD1 is a possible D gene (6 bases). V was clipped by 2 bases and J by 5 bases, with 15 bases between them. The CDR3 is 16 amino acids. The germline CDR1 and CDR2 sequences are SGHDN and FVKESK. CDR3 region: CASSQQTGRETGELFF. CDR3 bases: TGTGCCAGCAGCCAACAAACAGGGCGAGAGACCGGGGAGCTGTTTTTT. The full variable domain, rest sourced from reference TRBV14 and TRBJ2-2, is EAGVTQFPSHSVIEKGQTVTLRCDPISGHDNLYWYRRVMGKEIKFLLHFVKESKQDESGMPNNRFLAERTGGTYSTLKVQPAELEDSGVYFCASSQQTGRETGELFFGEGSRLTVL.

The gene calls are TRBV27 and TRBJ2-2; 7 nucleotides line up with TRBD2. CDR3 length equals 14 residues. Germline V gives CDR1 MNHEY, CDR2 SMNVEV (reference sequence). V lost 6 bases, J lost 6 bases, and 7 bases stayed unmatched. CDR3 protein: CASRGTITAGELFF. The CDR3 DNA follows: TGTGCCAGCAGGGGGACTATCACGGCCGGGGAGCTGTTTTTT.

The chain couples TRBV10-3 to TRBJ2-1; maybe TRBD2 (6 bases). Per germline, CDR1 ENHRY and CDR2 SYGVKD. The CDR3 has 13 residues. V shed 4 bases and J shed 8 bases, with 12 bases lying between them. The CDR3 sequence: CAISGASVDEQFF. The CDR3 nucleotides are TGTGCCATCAGTGGAGCTAGCGTCGATGAGCAGTTCTTC.